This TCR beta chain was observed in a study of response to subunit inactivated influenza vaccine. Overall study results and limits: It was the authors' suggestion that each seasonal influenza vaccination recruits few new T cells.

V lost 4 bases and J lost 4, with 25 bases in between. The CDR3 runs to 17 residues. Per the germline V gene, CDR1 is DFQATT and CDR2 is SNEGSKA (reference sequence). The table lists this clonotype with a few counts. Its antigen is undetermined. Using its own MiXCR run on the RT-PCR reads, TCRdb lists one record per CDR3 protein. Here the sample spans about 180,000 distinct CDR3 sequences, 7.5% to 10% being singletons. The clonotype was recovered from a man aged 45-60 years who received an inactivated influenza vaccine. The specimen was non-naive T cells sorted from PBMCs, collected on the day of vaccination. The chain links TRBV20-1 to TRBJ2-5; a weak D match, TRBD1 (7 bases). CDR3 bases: TGCAGTGCTACCAAACCGGCGGGGCAGGGGGGCGCAGAGACCCAGTACTTC. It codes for CSATKPAGQGGAETQYF.